The sequence of this T cell receptor (beta chain) was determined in a study of blood T cell repertoires in COVID-19. At the level of the study: Samples taken during acute and convalescent COVID-19 were collected in the United States, Italy and Spain. T cells, B-cell-depleted T cells, or PBMCs provided the cDNA or gDNA that served as material.

Per the germline V gene, CDR1 is MDHEN and CDR2 is SYDVKM. The CDR3 runs 17 residues. Authors' methods: The assay estimated nucleated cells by amplifying reference gene primers. Method: immunoSEQ multiplex PCR; TCRdb's copy keeps in-frame clones and lacks some. V, J and clone size reflect that table, while D and trimming were determined from the DNA. The table records around 210,000 clones, roughly 82% of them present only once. The receptor was isolated from a human donor in a cohort sampled during active COVID-19. The sequencing sample was made of peripheral blood. The chain is built from TRBV28 and TRBJ2-7; 16 bases match TRBD2. The CDR3, as DNA: TGTGCTCCGAAGCCGGGACTAGCGGGAGGGCCTACCTACGAGCAGTACTTC. Protein product: CAPKPGLAGGPTYEQYF.